The 29 T cell receptor beta chains below all came from one sample that was sequenced in a study of shared clonotypes between healthy human individuals. Profiled with immunoSEQ multiplex PCR; TCRdb holds only in-frame clones, not every one. This sample has around 370,000 clones; 96% occur once, and the top ten carry approximately 0.3%. Sequencing was performed on memory CD8+ T cells sorted from blood. Stated subset: CD45RO+ cells pooled with CCR7-negative TemRA cells. Receptors were obtained from a man aged 25-45 years in good health.

The chain joins TRBV27 to TRBJ2-7, with TRBD1 matching 10 bases. V gave up 6 bases and J gave up 4 bases; unmatched junction bases: 6. CDR3 length: 14 residues. Germline-derived CDR1 and CDR2 are MNHEY and SMNVEV (reference sequence). CDR3 protein: CASSVAGQGYEQYF. The CDR3 coding sequence is TGTGCCAGCAGCGTCGCGGGACAGGGGTACGAGCAGTACTTC.

The chain recombines TRBV4-1 with TRBJ2-1, with 10 bases identical to TRBD1. Germline V gives CDR1 MGHRA, CDR2 YSYEKL. The CDR3 has 13 amino acids. The V and J ends lost 6 bases and 6 bases, in that order; junction bases with no gene match: 2. The CDR3 region has the DNA TGCGCCAGCAGACGGACAGGGGGCAATGAGCAGTTCTTC. It yields the protein CASRRTGGNEQFF.

In this sample, this clone turned up once. The V call is TRBV5-5, the J call TRBJ2-1; 11 nucleotides match TRBD2. The V gene's germline CDR1 is SGHKS and CDR2 YYEKEE (reference sequence). V was clipped by 5 bases and J by 9 bases; unmatched bases: 10. This CDR3 contains 15 residues. This CDR3 is CASRPYLAGGGEQFF. DNA of the CDR3: TGTGCCAGCAGACCCTACCTAGCGGGAGGTGGTGAGCAGTTCTTC.

The J gene is TRBJ1-5, the V gene TRBV5-6; D is perhaps TRBD1 (5 bases). V was trimmed by 2 bases and J by 6 bases, leaving 12 bases between them. This CDR3 is 14 amino acids long. From germline, CDR1 is SGHDT and CDR2 YYEEEE. In nucleotides, the CDR3 is TGTGCCAGCAGCTTCTCCAGGGTAGGTCAGCCCCAGCATTTT. Protein product: CASSFSRVGQPQHF.

This chain uses TRBV19 with TRBJ2-1, with D hard to call. Germline values: CDR1 LNHDA, CDR2 SQIVND (reference sequence). The CDR3 is made up of 14 amino acids. V was shortened by 5 bases and J by 8 bases, with 16 bases between the two germline ends. The CDR3: CASSGGLNRDEQFF. CDR3 nucleotides: TGTGCCAGTAGTGGCGGTCTAAATCGGGATGAGCAGTTCTTC.

This clone was seen a single time. The chain employs TRBV15 and TRBJ1-3; D is ambiguous. Trimming removed 4 bases at V and 0 bases at J, with 1 base between. This CDR3 contains 12 residues. CDR1 is LNHNV, CDR2 YYDKDF, per germline (reference sequence). In DNA, the CDR3 is TGTGCCACCAGCATCTCTGGAAACACCATATATTTT. Amino acids: CATSISGNTIYF.

This chain connects TRBV9 to TRBJ1-2; TRBD1 agrees at 7 bases. The V gene end was trimmed by 3 bases and the J gene end by 6 bases; junction bases not matched to a gene: 5. The CDR3 is 13 residues long. Germline values: CDR1 SGDLS, CDR2 YYNGEE. CDR3 residues: CASSAPGTDGYTF. CDR3 DNA: TGTGCCAGCAGCGCCCCCGGGACAGATGGCTACACCTTC.

The CDR3 sequence: CASSMEGGGGQPQHF. The CDR3 nucleotides read TGTGCCAGTAGTATGGAAGGGGGCGGGGGCCAGCCCCAGCATTTT. The chain carries TRBV19 and TRBJ1-5; 7 bases align to TRBD1. J lost 7 bases, V lost 3 bases, and 9 bases had no gene match. The CDR3 is 15 amino acids. The germline CDR1 and CDR2 sequences are LNHDA and SQIVND (reference sequence).

V and J are TRBV18 and TRBJ2-2; D is possibly TRBD1 or TRBD2 (6 bases each). The CDR3 totals 16 residues. V was shortened by 6 bases and J by 4 bases, with 18 bases between the two germline ends. Germline lookup yields CDR1 KGHSH and CDR2 LQKENI. The CDR3 bases are TGTGCCAGCTCTGGGGGCGGAGGGCCCAGCACCGGGGAGCTGTTTTTT. Amino acid sequence: CASSGGGGPSTGELFF. The complete variable domain, with remaining parts taken from reference TRBV18 and TRBJ2-2, reads NAGVMQNPRHLVRRRGQEARLRCSPMKGHSHVYWYRQLPEEGLKFMVYLQKENIIDESGMPKERFSAEFPKEGPSILRIQQVVRGDSAAYFCASSGGGGPSTGELFFGEGSRLTVL.

Notes on this clone: Sequence at one end of the junction differs from germline and may be a read error. The rearrangement uses TRBV6-5 and TRBJ1-2; 11 positions agree with TRBD1. The CDR3 is made up of 14 amino acids. CDR1 is MNHEY, CDR2 SVGAGI, per germline. In DNA form, the CDR3 reads TGTGCCGGCAGTAACCGGGACAGGGGGGGAGGCTACACCTTC. Translated, it gives CAGSNRDRGGGYTF.

The J gene is TRBJ2-7, the V gene TRBV28; 9 bases fit TRBD2. Germline CDR1 reads MDHEN; CDR2 reads SYDVKM. V lost 2 bases to trimming and J lost 4 bases; unmatched junction nucleotides: 12. CDR3 length: 17 amino acids. CDR3 bases: TGTGCCAGCAGTTTAGCCCCGCTGATAGCGGGAGCATACGAGCAGTACTTC. Residues: CASSLAPLIAGAYEQYF. Supplemented by reference TRBV28 and TRBJ2-7, the full variable domain reads DVKVTQSSRYLVKRTGEKVFLECVQDMDHENMFWYRQDPGLGLRLIYFSYDVKMKEKGDIPEGYSVSREKKERFSLILESASTNQTSMYLCASSLAPLIAGAYEQYFGPGTRLTVT.

V gene TRBV30 combines with J gene TRBJ2-1; 10 bases are shared with TRBD2. Germline trimming cut 5 bases from V and 6 bases from J; bases unmatched to any gene: 4. Germline V lookup: CDR1 GTSNPN, CDR2 SVGIG (reference sequence). CDR3 size: 13 residues. The CDR3 here is CAWLSGRANEQFF. The CDR3 bases are TGTGCCTGGCTAAGCGGGAGGGCCAATGAGCAGTTCTTC.

The sample holds one count of this clone. CDR3 sequence (DNA): TGTGCCAGTAGTAGTGGCCGGGGGCGCAACATTCAGTACTTC. As protein: CASSSGRGRNIQYF. The rearrangement joins TRBV19 to TRBJ2-4; either TRBD1 or TRBD2 may fit D (6 bases each). Germline CDR1 LNHDA, CDR2 SQIVND (reference sequence). The CDR3 length is 14 residues. Trimming removed 4 bases from V and 7 bases from J, with 14 bases in between.

Here the CDR3 DNA reads TGTGCCTGGACCCGGCTAGCGGGATCCACAGATACGCAGTATTTT. Translated, it gives CAWTRLAGSTDTQYF. The chain recombines TRBV30 with TRBJ2-3; 9 bases match TRBD2. Trimming at V came to 4 bases and at J to 2 bases, leaving 7 bases not matched to a gene. Germline-derived CDR1 and CDR2 are GTSNPN and SVGIG (reference sequence). The length of the CDR3 is 15 residues.

V is TRBV7-9 and J is TRBJ2-7; TRBD2 agrees at 10 bases. CDR1 and CDR2 (germline): SEHNR, FQNEAQ (reference sequence). The CDR3 length is 13 residues. The V and J ends lost 7 bases and 7 bases, in that order; junction bases with no gene match: 7. The CDR3, as DNA: TGTGCCAGCACCCCTAGCGGGAGTTGGGAGCAGTACTTC. Translating it yields CASTPSGSWEQYF. The full variable domain, its missing parts supplied by reference TRBV7-9 and TRBJ2-7, is DTGVSQNPRHKITKRGQNVTFRCDPISEHNRLYWYRQTLGQGPEFLTYFQNEAQLEKSRLLSDRFSAERPKGSFSTLEIQRTEQGDSAMYLCASTPSGSWEQYFGPGTRLTVT.

This clone was detected a few times. The chain employs TRBV5-1 and TRBJ2-2; TRBD1 matches at 9 bases. The CDR3 spans 16 residues. The germline CDR1 and CDR2 sequences are SGHRS and YFSETQ. V dropped 4 bases and J dropped 5; count of bases not matched to a gene: 9. The CDR3 here is CASSTGTGSRTGELFF. The DNA for the CDR3 is TGCGCCAGCAGCACAGGGACAGGGAGTCGTACCGGGGAGCTGTTTTTT.

The V call is TRBV18, the J call TRBJ1-3, with D tentatively TRBD1 (6 bases). Germline loops: CDR1 KGHSH, CDR2 LQKENI. The CDR3 extends over 19 amino acids. The V and J ends lost 6 bases and 0 bases respectively, with 24 bases between them. The CDR3 DNA is TGTGCCAGCTCGCCTTATGCTACTACAGGGTATCCCTCTGGAAACACCATATATTTT. Translation: CASSPYATTGYPSGNTIYF.

The chain is built from TRBV5-1 and TRBJ1-5, with TRBD1 matching 7 bases. V lost 2 bases and J lost 5; bases outside the gene matches: 1. This CDR3 is built from 13 residues. Germline V gene sequence: CDR1 SGHRS, CDR2 YFSETQ. CDR3 nucleotide sequence: TGCGCCAGCAGCTTAACAGGGGATCAGCCCCAGCATTTT. Amino acids: CASSLTGDQPQHF.

The genes are TRBV6-5 and TRBJ2-5; D unclear. In germline, CDR1 is MNHEY, CDR2 SVGAGI. The CDR3 contains 13 residues. V was pared by 2 bases and J by 5 bases, with 9 bases between. The CDR3 loop reads CASSYTLGETQYF. In DNA form, the CDR3 reads TGTGCCAGCAGTTACACCCTAGGGGAGACCCAGTACTTC.

The J gene is TRBJ1-4, the V gene TRBV25-1; D call uncertain. The CDR3 is 15 amino acids. V gave up 1 base and J gave up 0 bases, with 6 bases separating them. In germline, CDR1 is MGHDK, CDR2 SYGVNS. This CDR3 is CASSEWAATNEKLFF. CDR3 DNA: TGTGCCAGCAGTGAATGGGCAGCAACTAATGAAAAACTGTTTTTT. The full variable domain, in which reference TRBV25-1 and TRBJ1-4 provide the parts outside the CDR3, is EADIYQTPRYLVIGTGKKITLECSQTMGHDKMYWYQQDPGMELHLIHYSYGVNSTEKGDLSSESTVSRIRTEHFPLTLESARPSHTSQYLCASSEWAATNEKLFFGSGTQLSVL.

The rearrangement joins TRBV27 to TRBJ1-2, with TRBD1 as a possible D gene (6 bases). Germline values: CDR1 MNHEY, CDR2 SMNVEV (reference sequence). This CDR3 comprises 15 residues. V was clipped by 5 bases and J by 4 bases, with 17 bases between them. The CDR3 region has the DNA TGTGCCAGCAGTCCCTCTCGACAGGTTAGCTATGGCTACACCTTC. It yields the protein CASSPSRQVSYGYTF.

This chain joins TRBV10-3 and TRBJ2-5; D may be TRBD1 (6 bases). CDR3 length: 13 amino acids. Per germline, CDR1 ENHRY and CDR2 SYGVKD. V lost 4 bases and J lost 1, with 7 bases in between. CDR3 loop: CAISGTAQETQYF. CDR3 DNA: TGTGCCATCAGTGGGACAGCCCAAGAGACCCAGTACTTC.

This clone is a singleton in its sample. The rearrangement uses TRBV5-1 and TRBJ2-3; 8 bases fit TRBD2. The CDR3 is 16 residues long. Germline V gene lookup returns CDR1 SGHRS and CDR2 YFSETQ. With 3 bases clipped from V and 3 bases from J, the junction kept 9 bases outside the gene matches. CDR3: CASSSSLAALTDTQYF. CDR3 nucleotide sequence: TGCGCCAGCAGCTCTTCACTAGCGGCCCTAACAGATACGCAGTATTTT.

This chain links TRBV30 with TRBJ2-7, with D tentatively TRBD2 (5 bases). CDR3 length equals 16 residues. Deletions cut 0 bases from V and 5 bases from J, with 20 bases between. Per the germline V gene, CDR1 is GTSNPN and CDR2 is SVGIG (reference sequence). The DNA of the CDR3 is TGTGCCTGGAGTGTACGTGGGTATGGGGTCGGGGACGAGCAGTACTTC. The encoded protein is CAWSVRGYGVGDEQYF.

The CDR3 region is CSVGANYGYTF. In DNA, the CDR3 is TGCAGCGTTGGAGCTAACTATGGCTACACCTTC. The V and J genes are TRBV29-1 and TRBJ1-2; D is unresolved. V was clipped by 4 bases and J by 0 bases, with 3 bases between them. Per germline, CDR1 SQVTM and CDR2 ANQGSEA. The length of the CDR3 is 11 residues.

This chain uses TRBV11-1 with TRBJ1-1; D remains ambiguous. CDR3 size: 13 residues. From germline, CDR1 is SGHAT and CDR2 FQDESV (reference sequence). Deletions cut 5 bases from V and 0 bases from J, with 7 bases between. The CDR3 reads CASSATLNTEAFF. CDR3 in DNA: TGTGCCAGCAGCGCTACCTTGAACACTGAAGCTTTCTTT.

The rearrangement uses TRBV10-2 and TRBJ2-1, with 9 bases that match TRBD2. With V trimmed by 5 bases and J by 10 bases, 3 bases remained unmatched. The germline CDR1 and CDR2 sequences are WSHSY and SAAADI. This CDR3 region has 12 residues. CDR3 sequence: CASSLSGREQFF. Here the CDR3 DNA reads TGCGCCAGCAGTCTTAGCGGGAGAGAGCAGTTCTTC.

Worth noting for this clone: Other DNA sequences of this sample code for an identical CDR3. This chain links TRBV19 with TRBJ1-1; D not resolved. This CDR3 spans 12 amino acids. Trimming left V 1 base short and J 2 bases short, with 2 bases between. Germline V gives CDR1 LNHDA, CDR2 SQIVND (reference sequence). CDR3 nucleotides: TGTGCCAGTAGTATAGGCAACACTGAAGCTTTCTTT. Translating it yields CASSIGNTEAFF.

The rearrangement links TRBV6-5 to TRBJ1-6, with 9 bases matching TRBD1. This CDR3 comprises 14 residues. Germline V gene data show CDR1 as MNHEY and CDR2 as SVGAGI. Germline trimming cut 8 bases from V and 10 bases from J; bases unmatched to any gene: 9. CDR3 bases: TGTGCCAGCCGGGACAGGGTGAAATGGTCACCCCTCCACTTT. Amino acids: CASRDRVKWSPLHF.